These T cell receptor beta chains were read from a single sample in a study of blood T cell repertoires in COVID-19. Only in-frame clones appear in the TCRdb table, and some are missing; sequencing was by immunoSEQ multiplex PCR. The table records around 81,000 clones, about 90% of them present only once. Sequencing was performed on peripheral blood. The receptors come from a woman aged 80 or over with acute or convalescent COVID-19. CDR3s include the opening cysteine and the closing phenylalanine or tryptophan. A D gene is named only where the DNA matches it firmly. Size values are once, few and many counts, or a class for expanded clones, and some rows have none.

d_call	clone_size	j_call	v_call	cdr3_nt	cdr3_aa
NA	NA	TRBJ1-2	TRBV6-1	TGTGCCAGCAGTGAAGCGCTGGGGGGAGACGGCTACACCTTC	CASSEALGGDGYTF
NA	NA	TRBJ2-5	TRBV30	TGTGCCTGGGGAGGGACAGCTCAAGAGACCCAGTACTTC	CAWGGTAQETQYF
NA	NA	TRBJ2-7	TRBV27	TGTGCCAGCTTCAGGGTCCCCGCCTACGAGCAGTACTTC	CASFRVPAYEQYF
NA	NA	TRBJ1-1	TRBV3-1/TRBV3-2	TGTGCCAGCAGCCAAGCGGGTCTTCGCGGAAGCACTGAAGCTTTCTTT	CASSQAGLRGSTEAFF
NA	once	TRBJ1-6	TRBV4-1	TGCGCCAGCAGCCAAGACAGGTCGGCCTCCTATAATTCACCCCTCCACTTT	CASSQDRSASYNSPLHF
TRBD2	NA	TRBJ2-1	TRBV5-6	TGTGCCAGCAGCTGGCGGGAGGAGCAGTTCTTC	CASSWREEQFF
NA	NA	TRBJ1-4	TRBV4-3	TGCGCCAGCAGCCAAGGGGAGGGGTCTAATGAAAAACTGTTTTTT	CASSQGEGSNEKLFF
TRBD2	NA	TRBJ2-7	TRBV4-2	TGTGCCAGCAGCCAGGCTAGCGGGTCCCACTACGAGCAGTACTTC	CASSQASGSHYEQYF
TRBD1	few	TRBJ2-7	TRBV19	TGTGCCAGTAGCCGCGGGACAGGAAGGGCCGGGGCCGAGCAGTACTTC	CASSRGTGRAGAEQYF
TRBD1	NA	TRBJ1-1	TRBV10-3	TGTGCCATCTCCAGGACAGGGGATAAAGCTTTCTTT	CAISRTGDKAFF
NA	NA	TRBJ1-6	TRBV18	TGTGCCAGCTCACTGGCTCTCGATAATTCACCCCTCCACTTT	CASSLALDNSPLHF
NA	NA	TRBJ2-2	TRBV5-5	TGTGCCAGCAGCTTGGGACAGATCTCAGCCGGGGAGCTGTTTTTT	CASSLGQISAGELFF
TRBD1	NA	TRBJ1-6	TRBV5-1	TGCGCCAGCAGCTTGGGACAGGGGTTAAATTCACCCCTCCACTTT	CASSLGQGLNSPLHF
TRBD1	few	TRBJ1-5	TRBV19	TGTGCCAGTAGAGCCCTATTTGACAGGGGTAATCAGCCCCAGCATTTT	CASRALFDRGNQPQHF
NA	NA	TRBJ1-3	TRBV5-8	TGTGCCAGCAGCTTGGGCCAGAACTCTGGAAACACCATATATTTT	CASSLGQNSGNTIYF
NA	NA	TRBJ1-3	TRBV12-3/TRBV12-4	TGTGCCAGTAGCTCTGGAAACACCATATATTTT	CASSSGNTIYF
TRBD1	NA	TRBJ2-7	TRBV5-6	TGTGCCAGCAGTTACGGGACAGGCTCCTACGAGCAGTACTTC	CASSYGTGSYEQYF
NA	once	TRBJ2-3	TRBV24-1	TGTGCCACCAGCGCCTCCGGAGTGACGCAGTATTTT	CATSASGVTQYF
NA	NA	TRBJ2-2	TRBV30	TGTGCCTGGAATGGGCATACGAACACCGGGGAGCTGTTTTTT	CAWNGHTNTGELFF
NA	NA	TRBJ2-2	TRBV19	TGTGCCAGTAAGGAGTTGGGGCTCAACGGGGGGAACACCGGGGAGCTGTTTTTT	CASKELGLNGGNTGELFF
TRBD1	NA	TRBJ1-2	TRBV2	TGTGCCAGCAGCCTTTTAGGACAGGCCTATGGCTACACCTTC	CASSLLGQAYGYTF
TRBD1	NA	TRBJ2-5	TRBV3-1/TRBV3-2	TGTGCCAGCAGCCAAAGGACAGGGGGCGGCGAGACCCAGTACTTC	CASSQRTGGGETQYF
NA	NA	TRBJ1-6	TRBV4-3	TGCGCCAGCGGTCCGGGTCGTTATAATTCACCCCTCCACTTT	CASGPGRYNSPLHF
TRBD2	NA	TRBJ2-3	TRBV28	TGTGCCAGCAGTTTACCGGGACTAGCGGGGGGGGCAGATACGCAGTATTTT	CASSLPGLAGGADTQYF
TRBD1	NA	TRBJ1-1	TRBV19	TGTGCCATTTCGACAGGGCGGTACACTGAAGCTTTCTTT	CAISTGRYTEAFF
NA	NA	TRBJ2-1	TRBV4-1	TGCGCCAGCAGCCAAGCGGGTTACTCCTACAATGAGCAGTTCTTC	CASSQAGYSYNEQFF
TRBD2	NA	TRBJ2-1	TRBV24-1	TGTGCCACCAGTGATTCTAGCGGGGTGAACAATGAGCAGTTCTTC	CATSDSSGVNNEQFF
NA	NA	TRBJ2-7	TRBV2	TGTGCCAGCAGACGGGACACCTACGAGCAGTACTTC	CASRRDTYEQYF
NA	NA	TRBJ2-7	TRBV6-2/TRBV6-3	TGTGCCAGCAGCTTCCACCTGGACAGGGCCCTTAGTAGCGGGGAGCAGTACTTC	CASSFHLDRALSSGEQYF
TRBD1	NA	TRBJ1-6	TRBV9	TGTGCCAGCAGCTCAAGGACAGGGGATAATTCACCCCTCCACTTT	CASSSRTGDNSPLHF
NA	once	TRBJ2-2	TRBV7-9	TGTGCCAGCAGCTTAGTTGACTTAATAAACACCGGGGAGCTGTTTTTT	CASSLVDLINTGELFF
TRBD1	NA	TRBJ1-1	TRBV12-3/TRBV12-4	TGTGCCAGCAGGAAAACAGGGGGCACTGAAGCTTTCTTT	CASRKTGGTEAFF
NA	NA	TRBJ1-5	TRBV5-5	TGTGCCAGCAGCTTGGGTTCGGCAGGGAATCAGCCCCAGCATTTT	CASSLGSAGNQPQHF
NA	NA	TRBJ2-4	TRBV5-6	TGTGCCAGCAGTTTTCCACGGTCAGGGGCCAAAAACATTCAGTACTTC	CASSFPRSGAKNIQYF
NA	once	TRBJ2-7	TRBV10-1	TGCGCCAGCAGTGAGTCGCGGGCGGCGGAGCAGTACTTC	CASSESRAAEQYF
NA	NA	TRBJ2-1	TRBV5-4	TGTGCCAGCAGCTTAGTATCCGGGAGCGGCTACAATGAGCAGTTCTTC	CASSLVSGSGYNEQFF
NA	NA	TRBJ2-7	TRBV11-1	TGTGCCAGCAGCTTAGCATTCAGGGGGGCCTCCAACTCCTACGAGCAGTACTTC	CASSLAFRGASNSYEQYF
NA	NA	TRBJ2-1	TRBV7-8	TGTGCCAGCAGCCTTGAAAGGGGAAAGGGCTACAATGAGCAGTTCTTC	CASSLERGKGYNEQFF
NA	NA	TRBJ2-2	TRBV4-1	TGCGCCAGCGGACAGACCACATCCACCGGGGAGCTGTTTTTT	CASGQTTSTGELFF
NA	NA	TRBJ1-3	TRBV12-2	TGTGCAAGTCGCTCCGGACAGGGGACCGCCTCCTCTGGAAACACCATATATTTT	CASRSGQGTASSGNTIYF
NA	NA	TRBJ2-3	TRBV2	TGTGCCAGCAGACCGACAGTTAGGGATACGCAGTATTTT	CASRPTVRDTQYF
TRBD2	NA	TRBJ2-7	TRBV4-1	TGCGCCAGCAGCCAAGCCCCGGGCGGGAGGGCCGTCTACGAGCAGTACTTC	CASSQAPGGRAVYEQYF
NA	NA	TRBJ1-5	TRBV19	TGTGCCAGTTCATATGAGGTCCACAATCAGCCCCAGCATTTT	CASSYEVHNQPQHF
TRBD2	NA	TRBJ2-2	TRBV7-9	TGTGCCAGCAGTTCCCTAGCGGAGATGACCGGGGAGCTGTTTTTT	CASSSLAEMTGELFF
NA	NA	TRBJ1-1	TRBV5-1	TGCGCCAGCAGCTTGGCCCCAGGGCGAAGCACTGAAGCTTTCTTT	CASSLAPGRSTEAFF
NA	few	TRBJ2-6	TRBV3-1/TRBV3-2	TGTGCCAGCAGCCGGAGCGTGACAGGTTTTCGAGGGGCCAACGTCCTGACTTTC	CASSRSVTGFRGANVLTF
TRBD1	NA	TRBJ2-1	TRBV7-2	TGTGCCAGCAGCACCCAGACAGGGGACTACAATGAGCAGTTCTTC	CASSTQTGDYNEQFF
NA	NA	TRBJ2-1	TRBV19	TGTGCCAGTAGTATCTTACAGGGAAGCGATGAGCAGTTCTTC	CASSILQGSDEQFF
NA	NA	TRBJ1-1	TRBV7-9	TGTGCCAGCAGCGTAATGAACACTGAAGCTTTCTTT	CASSVMNTEAFF
NA	NA	TRBJ1-5	TRBV2	TGTGCCAGCGCGGGGATTAGCAATCAGCCCCAGCATTTT	CASAGISNQPQHF
NA	NA	TRBJ2-3	TRBV4-1	TGCGCCAGCCCCCCTCGTGGGCGCAGGGCGCAGTATTTT	CASPPRGRRAQYF
NA	once	TRBJ1-3	TRBV6-5	TGTGCCAGTTCTGGACAGAACTCTGGAAACACCATATATTTT	CASSGQNSGNTIYF
NA	once	TRBJ1-5	TRBV5-6	TGTGCCAGCAGCTTTGGAAGGAGGAATCAGCCCCAGCATTTT	CASSFGRRNQPQHF
TRBD1	NA	TRBJ1-3	TRBV5-4	TGTGCCAGCAGCATAGACAGGGTCTCTGGAAACACCATATATTTT	CASSIDRVSGNTIYF
TRBD2	NA	TRBJ2-1	TRBV30	TGTGCCTGGAGGATACCGGGACTAGCGGGGTCGCCTGAGCAGTTCTTC	CAWRIPGLAGSPEQFF
TRBD2	once	TRBJ2-1	TRBV27	TGTGCCAGCAGCAGACTAGCGGGAGTCTCCGGTGAGCAGTTCTTC	CASSRLAGVSGEQFF
NA	NA	TRBJ2-3	TRBV3-1/TRBV3-2	TGTGCCAGCAGCCCCCTCCTCCGGGAGACTCGAGATACGCAGTATTTT	CASSPLLRETRDTQYF
NA	NA	TRBJ1-3	TRBV7-3	TGTGCCAGCAGCTTAACGCGGGGAGACACCATATATTTT	CASSLTRGDTIYF